Listed below are T cell receptor beta chains from one sample, sequenced in a study of CD8+CD57+ T cells in acquired aplastic anemia. MiXCR, applied by TCRdb to the reads, yields one record per CDR3 protein. The table records around 190,000 distinct CDR3 sequences, roughly 50% of them present only once. Sequences were obtained from sorted CD4+, CD8+, or CD8+CD57+ T cells (not recorded which) from PBMCs. The receptors originated from a human donor with aplastic anemia. Each CDR3 is given with its conserved first and last residue. D genes are given only for firm matches. The size of a clone is reported for some rows only, either as once, few or many, or as a class for expanded clones.

J gene: TRBJ1-2; clone size: once; D gene: NA; V gene: TRBV20-1; CDR3 DNA: TGCAGTGCTACGGATAGGCTCTGGGGCTACACCTTC; CDR3 protein: CSATDRLWGYTF
J gene: TRBJ2-7; clone size: NA; D gene: NA; V gene: TRBV2; CDR3 DNA: TGTGCCAGCAGTGTGTATGGCGGCGAGCAGTACTTC; CDR3 protein: CASSVYGGEQYF
J gene: TRBJ1-3; clone size: NA; D gene: TRBD1; V gene: TRBV6-1; CDR3 DNA: TGTGCCAGCGGCCCACAGGGGGCTCATAGAAACACCATATATTTT; CDR3 protein: CASGPQGAHRNTIYF
J gene: TRBJ2-7; clone size: NA; D gene: NA; V gene: TRBV6-2/TRBV6-3; CDR3 DNA: TGTGCCAGCAGTTATAGCAGGAAAGAGCAGTACTTC; CDR3 protein: CASSYSRKEQYF
J gene: TRBJ2-5; clone size: NA; D gene: NA; V gene: TRBV11-2; CDR3 DNA: TGTGCCAGCAGCTTAGTGGTCGCGGTTCTTCAAGAGACCCAGTACTTC; CDR3 protein: CASSLVVAVLQETQYF
J gene: TRBJ1-2; clone size: many; D gene: TRBD1; V gene: TRBV19; CDR3 DNA: TGTGCCAGTAGCGAGACCGGGACAGGGTCCTATGGCTACACCTTC; CDR3 protein: CASSETGTGSYGYTF
J gene: TRBJ2-4; clone size: NA; D gene: NA; V gene: TRBV15; CDR3 DNA: TGTGCCACCAGCCGCACCCCCCCCTGGACCAGGTTAAACATTCAGTACTTC; CDR3 protein: CATSRTPPWTRLNIQYF
J gene: TRBJ2-5; clone size: NA; D gene: NA; V gene: TRBV24-1; CDR3 DNA: TGTGCCACCAGTGATTTTGGGCAGACCCAGTACTTC; CDR3 protein: CATSDFGQTQYF
J gene: TRBJ1-1; clone size: many; D gene: TRBD1; V gene: TRBV28; CDR3 DNA: TGTGCCAGCAGTCCTCGGACAGGGGTAGAGACTGAAGCTTTCTTT; CDR3 protein: CASSPRTGVETEAFF
J gene: TRBJ2-1; clone size: NA; D gene: NA; V gene: TRBV6-1; CDR3 DNA: TGTGCCAGCAGTGAAGGTCCGAGCTCCTACAATGAGCAGTTCTTC; CDR3 protein: CASSEGPSSYNEQFF
J gene: TRBJ2-6; clone size: NA; D gene: NA; V gene: TRBV3-1; CDR3 DNA: TGTGCCAGCAGCGGGGTCTCTGGGGCCAACGTCCTGACTTTC; CDR3 protein: CASSGVSGANVLTF
J gene: TRBJ1-1; clone size: many; D gene: NA; V gene: TRBV6-6; CDR3 DNA: TGTGCCAGCAGTTCACATATCTCAAACACTGAAGCTTTCTTT; CDR3 protein: CASSSHISNTEAFF
J gene: TRBJ2-3; clone size: NA; D gene: TRBD2; V gene: TRBV11-2; CDR3 DNA: TGTGCCAGCAGCTTAGGACCGGGACTAGCGGGAGCAGATACGCAGTATTTT; CDR3 protein: CASSLGPGLAGADTQYF
J gene: TRBJ1-2; clone size: many; D gene: NA; V gene: TRBV24-1; CDR3 DNA: TGTGCCACCAGTGACGCCTCGGCGGGGAACTATGGCTACACCTTC; CDR3 protein: CATSDASAGNYGYTF
J gene: TRBJ2-5; clone size: few; D gene: TRBD2; V gene: TRBV11-3; CDR3 DNA: TGTGCCAGCACCACCGGGACTAGCGGGAGGGCCAGGGAGACCCAGTACTTC; CDR3 protein: CASTTGTSGRARETQYF
J gene: TRBJ2-2; clone size: NA; D gene: NA; V gene: TRBV7-3; CDR3 DNA: TGTGCCAGCTTGGACACCGGGGAGCTGTTTTTT; CDR3 protein: CASLDTGELFF
J gene: TRBJ2-7; clone size: NA; D gene: TRBD2; V gene: TRBV2; CDR3 DNA: TGTGCCAGCAGTGAACTAAGGCTAGCGGGAGTCGGCGAGCAGTACTTC; CDR3 protein: CASSELRLAGVGEQYF
J gene: TRBJ1-2; clone size: NA; D gene: NA; V gene: TRBV7-9; CDR3 DNA: TGTGCCAGCAGCTTAGAGGTGGTAGTGGGTGGCTACACCTTC; CDR3 protein: CASSLEVVVGGYTF
J gene: TRBJ2-3; clone size: NA; D gene: NA; V gene: TRBV9; CDR3 DNA: TGTGCCAGCAGCGTAGGACAACCGGTGCCAGATACGCAGTATTTT; CDR3 protein: CASSVGQPVPDTQYF
J gene: TRBJ2-2; clone size: many; D gene: NA; V gene: TRBV19; CDR3 DNA: TGTGCCAGTAGCCAGAGTAGGACCGGGGAGCTGTTTTTT; CDR3 protein: CASSQSRTGELFF
J gene: TRBJ2-1; clone size: NA; D gene: TRBD2; V gene: TRBV12-3/TRBV12-4; CDR3 DNA: TGTGCCAGCAGTTTTAGCGGGGGGGCTCGGTTCTTC; CDR3 protein: CASSFSGGARFF
J gene: TRBJ2-2; clone size: NA; D gene: TRBD1; V gene: TRBV7-8; CDR3 DNA: TGTGCCAGCAGCAATGAGGGGGCGCGGTATGTCGGGGAGCTGTTTTTT; CDR3 protein: CASSNEGARYVGELFF
J gene: TRBJ2-1; clone size: NA; D gene: TRBD1; V gene: TRBV6-5; CDR3 DNA: TGTGCCAGCAGTTCGACAGGGGGTCTCTACAATGAGCAGTTCTTC; CDR3 protein: CASSSTGGLYNEQFF
J gene: TRBJ2-7; clone size: NA; D gene: NA; V gene: TRBV10-3; CDR3 DNA: TGTGCCATCAGTGATCATGGGGAGATTTCCTACGAGCAGTACTTC; CDR3 protein: CAISDHGEISYEQYF
J gene: TRBJ2-7; clone size: NA; D gene: NA; V gene: TRBV15; CDR3 DNA: TGTGCCACCAGCCGGACGTCTCCCTACGAGCAGTACTTC; CDR3 protein: CATSRTSPYEQYF
J gene: TRBJ2-2; clone size: many; D gene: NA; V gene: TRBV6-4; CDR3 DNA: TGTGCCAGCAGCGCCCAATGGCCCGGGGAGCTGTTTTTT; CDR3 protein: CASSAQWPGELFF
J gene: TRBJ1-5; clone size: NA; D gene: NA; V gene: TRBV7-3; CDR3 DNA: TGTGCCAGCGGCCAAGCTTACCGAGGGAATCAGCCCCAGCATTTT; CDR3 protein: CASGQAYRGNQPQHF
J gene: TRBJ2-2; clone size: NA; D gene: NA; V gene: TRBV27; CDR3 DNA: TGTGCCAGCAGCGGGGAGGGACAACGCACCGGGGAGCTGTTTTTT; CDR3 protein: CASSGEGQRTGELFF
J gene: TRBJ1-2; clone size: few; D gene: TRBD1; V gene: TRBV18; CDR3 DNA: TGTGCCAGCTCACCGTCGAACAGGGGGTCGCAAGGCTACACCTTC; CDR3 protein: CASSPSNRGSQGYTF
J gene: TRBJ1-3; clone size: many; D gene: TRBD1; V gene: TRBV19; CDR3 DNA: TGTGCCAGTAGAAGGGACAGGGCTGGAAACACCATATATTTT; CDR3 protein: CASRRDRAGNTIYF
J gene: TRBJ2-7; clone size: NA; D gene: NA; V gene: TRBV20-1; CDR3 DNA: TGCAGTGCTAGAGAAGGGTACGAGCAGTACTTC; CDR3 protein: CSAREGYEQYF
J gene: TRBJ2-7; clone size: few; D gene: NA; V gene: TRBV2; CDR3 DNA: TGTGCCAGCAGTGACTTGGACAGTTCAATCTACGAGCAGTACTTC; CDR3 protein: CASSDLDSSIYEQYF
J gene: TRBJ2-2; clone size: many; D gene: TRBD1; V gene: TRBV7-9; CDR3 DNA: TGTGCCAGCAGAATCGGGACAGGGTCCACCGGGGAGCTGTTTTTT; CDR3 protein: CASRIGTGSTGELFF
J gene: TRBJ2-7; clone size: NA; D gene: NA; V gene: TRBV7-2; CDR3 DNA: TGTGCCAGCAGCTCACGATGGGGCGAGCAGTACTTC; CDR3 protein: CASSSRWGEQYF
J gene: TRBJ2-3; clone size: many; D gene: NA; V gene: TRBV5-1; CDR3 DNA: TGCGCCAGCAGCTCCCGGACAGATAGCACAGATACGCAGTATTTT; CDR3 protein: CASSSRTDSTDTQYF
J gene: TRBJ1-2; clone size: few; D gene: TRBD1; V gene: TRBV5-1; CDR3 DNA: TGCGCCAGCAGCTCAACAGGGGGCGCGGACTATGGCTACACCTTC; CDR3 protein: CASSSTGGADYGYTF
J gene: TRBJ1-1; clone size: NA; D gene: NA; V gene: TRBV10-3; CDR3 DNA: TGTGCCACCCAAGGGGTCACTGAAGCTTTCTTT; CDR3 protein: CATQGVTEAFF
J gene: TRBJ1-2; clone size: NA; D gene: TRBD1; V gene: TRBV10-3; CDR3 DNA: TGTGCCATCAGTCCCCGGGACAGTCTTCGTTATGGCTACACCTTC; CDR3 protein: CAISPRDSLRYGYTF
J gene: TRBJ2-7; clone size: many; D gene: NA; V gene: TRBV6-6; CDR3 DNA: TGTGCCAGCAGTTACTCCGGGGGAACAAACGAGCAGTACTTC; CDR3 protein: CASSYSGGTNEQYF
J gene: TRBJ2-3; clone size: NA; D gene: TRBD1; V gene: TRBV2; CDR3 DNA: TGTGCCAGCAGACCGGACAGGGCAGGGACAGATACGCAGTATTTT; CDR3 protein: CASRPDRAGTDTQYF
J gene: TRBJ1-2; clone size: few; D gene: TRBD1; V gene: TRBV30; CDR3 DNA: TGTGCCTGGAGTGTCGGACAGGTCTATGGCTACACCTTC; CDR3 protein: CAWSVGQVYGYTF
J gene: TRBJ1-2; clone size: NA; D gene: NA; V gene: TRBV29-1; CDR3 DNA: TGCAGCGTTGAAGAGGGGGGCGGGGGTCATGGCTACACCTTC; CDR3 protein: CSVEEGGGGHGYTF
J gene: TRBJ2-5; clone size: NA; D gene: NA; V gene: TRBV3-1; CDR3 DNA: TGTGCCAGCAGCCAAGAGGTCCCCCCCCTCCAGTACTTC; CDR3 protein: CASSQEVPPLQYF